This paragraph reports one T cell receptor (beta chain). This table comes from immunoSEQ multiplex PCR, and its TCRdb copy is limited to in-frame clones, with some not included. The table shows roughly 250,000 clones, with around 84% occurring only once. Trimming shortened V by 6 bases and J by 0 bases, and 20 bases separated the two germline ends. The germline gives CDR1 MDHEN, CDR2 SYDVKM. The CDR3 sequence is 17 residues long. Enrollees, about 18 to 95 years old, lived in approximately 25 US areas. The study counted Cohort 3 donors as recovered given two negative PCRs, clearance, or symptom resolution. This sample is part of a study of blood T cell repertoires in COVID-19. Overall study: COVID-19 samples collected from the United States, Italy and Spain covered acute and convalescent phases. PBMCs, B-cell-depleted T cells, or T cells provided the cDNA or gDNA that made up the material.

V usage is TRBV28 and J usage is TRBJ1-2; D remains unclear. The receptor was derived from a woman in her forties or fifties who had recovered from COVID-19. Sequencing was performed on PBMCs or T cells enriched from blood (not recorded which). The DNA for the CDR3 is TGTGCCAGCAGCCCGGGCGGTTTGGACTTCTCTAACTATGGCTACACCTTC. Encoded protein: CASSPGGLDFSNYGYTF.